This T cell receptor beta chain derives from a study of blood T cell repertoires in COVID-19. At the level of the study: In each case, the material was cDNA or gDNA derived from T cells, B-cell-depleted T cells, or PBMCs.

Assignments of participants to cohorts depended upon their own reported clinical history. As originally analysed: It was from reference gene primer amplification that nucleated cell counts were estimated. Profiling relied on immunoSEQ multiplex PCR, and the TCRdb table lists in-frame clones only, not all of them. V and J calls and clone size are those listed in that table; D and trimming were worked out from the DNA. The repertoire holds under 150,000 clones, with around 80% as singletons. The CDR3 loop spans 14 amino acids. Germline V gene data show CDR1 as LGHDT and CDR2 as YNNKEL (reference sequence). V lost 4 bases and J lost 2; bases outside the gene matches: 2.

The clonotype comes from a man aged 35 to 55 with acute COVID-19. Source material: PBMCs or T cells enriched from blood (not recorded which). The chain couples TRBV3-1 (or the pseudogene TRBV3-2) to TRBJ2-7, with 10 nucleotides matching TRBD2. CDR3 sequence: CASSLSGGAYEQYF. CDR3 sequence (DNA): TGTGCCAGCAGCCTAAGCGGGGGGGCCTACGAGCAGTACTTC.